The 16 T cell receptor beta chains below all came from one sample that was sequenced in a study of cytomegalovirus exposure and HLA in healthy donors. The primer mix had 60 Vbeta and 13 Jbeta primers. Clones were sequenced by immunoSEQ multiplex PCR, and TCRdb holds only the in-frame ones, with some missing. The sample yields approximately 61,000 clones, approximately 72% seen once. The sequencing sample was made of PBMCs. The receptors were gathered from a man in his fifties in good health and CMV-seropositive.

The genes are TRBV2 and TRBJ1-1, with a weak D call TRBD1 (5 bases). The CDR3 loop spans 15 amino acids. Germline V gene data show CDR1 as SNHLY and CDR2 as FYNNEI. Trimming cost V 3 bases and J 5 bases, with 16 bases left between them. For the CDR3, the DNA is TGTGCCAGCAGTGAGAGAGGGAGGGACGTGACTGAAGCTTTCTTT. This codes for CASSERGRDVTEAFF.

J is TRBJ2-3 and V is TRBV7-9; D call uncertain. The CDR3 is made up of 11 amino acids. The germline V gene encodes CDR1 SEHNR and CDR2 FQNEAQ (reference sequence). Trimming shortened V by 3 bases and J by 4 bases, and 2 bases separated the two germline ends. The CDR3 region is CASSFSDTQYF. The CDR3 nucleotides are TGTGCCAGCAGCTTCTCAGATACGCAGTATTTT.

The chain recombines TRBV5-6 with TRBJ2-3; 7 bases align to TRBD2. After removal of 3 bases from V and 4 bases from J, the junction contained 11 bases not matched to a gene. CDR3 size: 16 residues. Germline CDR1 reads SGHDT; CDR2 reads YYEEEE. The CDR3: CASSSSGGRAADTQYF. Written as DNA, the CDR3 is TGTGCCAGCAGCTCCTCGGGTGGGAGGGCCGCAGATACGCAGTATTTT. Using reference TRBV5-6 and TRBJ2-3 for the parts outside the CDR3, the full variable domain is DAGVTQSPTHLIKTRGQQVTLRCSPKSGHDTVSWYQQALGQGPQFIFQYYEEEERQRGNFPDRFSGHQFPNYSSELNVNALLLGDSALYLCASSSSGGRAADTQYFGPGTRLTVL.

The V gene is TRBV7-9, the J gene TRBJ2-7, with 10 nucleotides matching TRBD2. Germline-derived CDR1 and CDR2 are SEHNR and FQNEAQ (reference sequence). The CDR3 has 16 residues. V shed 4 bases and J 6 bases; nucleotides not matched to a gene: 12. The CDR3 loop is CASSSGGAGGPGEQYF. Here the CDR3 DNA reads TGTGCCAGCAGCTCCGGGGGAGCGGGAGGGCCGGGCGAGCAGTACTTC. The full variable domain, rest sourced from reference TRBV7-9 and TRBJ2-7, is DTGVSQNPRHKITKRGQNVTFRCDPISEHNRLYWYRQTLGQGPEFLTYFQNEAQLEKSRLLSDRFSAERPKGSFSTLEIQRTEQGDSAMYLCASSSGGAGGPGEQYFGPGTRLTVT.

This chain links TRBV4-3 with TRBJ1-6; 7 nucleotides line up with TRBD1. V dropped 1 base and J dropped 5; count of bases not matched to a gene: 5. This CDR3 spans 16 amino acids. Germline V gene lookup returns CDR1 LGHNA and CDR2 YSLEER. The CDR3, as DNA: TGCGCCAGCAGCCAAGTAACGGGACAGAATAATTCACCCCTCCACTTT. It codes for CASSQVTGQNNSPLHF.

V and J are TRBV7-2 and TRBJ1-1; a weak D match, TRBD1 (5 bases). Germline assignment: CDR1 SGHTA and CDR2 FQGNSA. V was trimmed by 2 bases and J by 7 bases, leaving 20 bases between them. The CDR3 contains 16 residues. The DNA of the CDR3 is TGTGCCAGCAGCTTAATCGGGGACGGGGGTAGTGGTGAAGCTTTCTTT. It yields the protein CASSLIGDGGSGEAFF.

V and J are TRBV30 and TRBJ1-1; D remains ambiguous. V lost 4 bases and J lost 2, with 11 bases in between. Per the germline V gene, CDR1 is GTSNPN and CDR2 is SVGIG (reference sequence). The CDR3 loop spans 13 amino acids. The CDR3 is CAWTAHFNTEAFF. The CDR3 DNA reads TGTGCCTGGACAGCGCACTTTAACACTGAAGCTTTCTTT.

This clone was observed a few times. A junction boundary mismatches the germline segment, possibly from a read error. Additional DNA sequences in this sample encode the identical CDR3. V gene TRBV29-1 combines with J gene TRBJ1-1; no clear D. Per germline, CDR1 SQVTM and CDR2 ANQGSEA. The CDR3 runs 15 residues. CDR3: CSSSFIGSADTEDFF. The CDR3 DNA follows: TGCAGCTCCAGCTTTATTGGATCCGCAGACACTGAAGATTTCTTT.

This clone was recorded a few times. The chain combines TRBV29-1 with TRBJ1-6, with TRBD1 matching 8 bases. The V gene end was trimmed by 4 bases and the J gene end by 7 bases; junction bases not matched to a gene: 3. Looked up from germline, CDR1 is SQVTM and CDR2 is ANQGSEA. The CDR3 sequence is 13 residues long. Here the CDR3 DNA reads TGCAGCGTTGGAGACAGGGGAAATTCACCCCTCCACTTT. This sequence encodes CSVGDRGNSPLHF.

The gene calls are TRBV7-8 and TRBJ1-4; a possible D gene is TRBD1 (5 bases). V was shortened by 7 bases and J by 0 bases, with 15 bases between the two germline ends. The length of the CDR3 is 16 residues. Germline lookup yields CDR1 SGHVS and CDR2 FQNEAQ. Written as DNA, the CDR3 is TGTGCCAGCACCCAAAGACGACAGTCAACTAATGAAAAACTGTTTTTT. This gives the protein CASTQRRQSTNEKLFF.

The chain employs TRBV19 and TRBJ2-1, with 7 bases that match TRBD2. Germline V CDR1 and CDR2: LNHDA, SQIVND (reference sequence). The CDR3 runs 15 residues. V gave up 4 bases and J gave up 8 bases; unmatched junction bases: 11. CDR3 coding DNA: TGTGCCAGTAGTAAACGGACTAGTGGCGGTGATGAGCAGTTCTTC. It translates to CASSKRTSGGDEQFF.

The chain joins TRBV7-2 to TRBJ1-2; D remains unclear. The CDR3 covers 14 residues. Germline-derived CDR1 and CDR2 are SGHTA and FQGNSA. Trimming removed 5 bases at V and 7 bases at J, with 17 bases between. CDR3: CASSLGVARSGYTF. DNA for the CDR3: TGTGCCAGCAGCCTCGGAGTGGCCCGGTCTGGCTACACCTTC.

The chain joins TRBV5-4 to TRBJ2-3; no clear D. Germline CDR1 SGHNT, CDR2 YYREEE (reference sequence). Deletions cut 4 bases from V and 0 bases from J, with 12 bases between. The CDR3 is made up of 15 amino acids. CDR3 in DNA: TGTGCCAGCAGCCTTAGCAGCCTCAGCACAGATACGCAGTATTTT. Protein product: CASSLSSLSTDTQYF.

V usage is TRBV6-1 and J usage is TRBJ2-1; 8 nucleotides match TRBD2. The V segment lost 6 bases and the J segment 7 bases; nucleotides outside the gene matches: 8. Looked up from germline, CDR1 is MNHNS and CDR2 is SASEGT. The CDR3 is made up of 14 amino acids. CDR3 in amino acids: CASRSGRTGNEQFF. The CDR3 coding sequence is TGTGCCAGCAGGAGCGGGAGAACGGGAAATGAGCAGTTCTTC.

This clone was seen once. The V and J genes are TRBV7-8 and TRBJ2-3; 8 nucleotides match TRBD2. V gave up 1 base and J gave up 5 bases; unmatched junction bases: 8. From germline, CDR1 is SGHVS and CDR2 FQNEAQ. This CDR3 comprises 16 residues. The CDR3 region has the DNA TGTGCCAGCAGCTTAGAGACGGGAGGGCCGCTAGATACGCAGTATTTT. This codes for CASSLETGGPLDTQYF.

The genes are TRBV5-4 and TRBJ2-7; 7 bases map to TRBD2. This CDR3 comprises 15 residues. J lost 2 bases, V lost 0 bases, and 5 bases had no gene match. CDR1 and CDR2 (germline): SGHNT, YYREEE (reference sequence). CDR3 in amino acids: CASSLAGGTTYEQYF. The CDR3 region has the DNA TGTGCCAGCAGCTTGGCCGGGGGGACCACCTACGAGCAGTACTTC.